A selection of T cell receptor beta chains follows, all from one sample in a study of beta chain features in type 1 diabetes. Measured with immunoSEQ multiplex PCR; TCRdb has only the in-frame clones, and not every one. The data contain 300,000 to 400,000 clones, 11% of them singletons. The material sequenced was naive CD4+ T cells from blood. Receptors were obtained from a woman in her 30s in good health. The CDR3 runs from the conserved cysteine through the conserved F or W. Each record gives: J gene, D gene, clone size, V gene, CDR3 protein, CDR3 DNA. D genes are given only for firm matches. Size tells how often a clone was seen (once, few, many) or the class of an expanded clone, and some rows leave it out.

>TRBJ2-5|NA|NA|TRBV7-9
CASSPIGVETQYF
TGTGCCAGCAGCCCCATCGGTGTGGAGACCCAGTACTTC
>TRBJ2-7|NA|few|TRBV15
CATSRDVSYEQYF
TGTGCCACCAGCAGAGATGTCAGCTACGAGCAGTACTTC
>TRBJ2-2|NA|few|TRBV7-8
CASTPTRQRNTGELFF
TGTGCCAGCACCCCGACACGGCAACGCAACACCGGGGAGCTGTTTTTT
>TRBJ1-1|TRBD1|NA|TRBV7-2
CASSDREREAFF
TGTGCCAGCAGCGACAGGGAGAGGGAAGCTTTCTTT
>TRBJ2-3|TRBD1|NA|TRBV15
CATSRNRGPTDTQYF
TGTGCCACCAGCAGAAACAGGGGCCCCACAGATACGCAGTATTTT
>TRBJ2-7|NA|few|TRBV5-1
CASSLARGSLPYEQYF
TGCGCCAGCAGCTTGGCCAGGGGATCCCTTCCCTACGAGCAGTACTTC
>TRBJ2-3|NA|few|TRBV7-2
CASSFGLRTDTQYF
TGTGCCAGCAGCTTTGGGCTACGCACAGATACGCAGTATTTT
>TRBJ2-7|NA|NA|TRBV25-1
CASSELGSPLSYEQYF
TGTGCCAGCAGTGAGCTGGGCAGCCCTCTTTCCTACGAGCAGTACTTC
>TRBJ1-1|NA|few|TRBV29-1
CSVGGGQASMLEAFF
TGCAGCGTTGGGGGGGGTCAGGCGTCTATGCTTGAAGCTTTCTTT
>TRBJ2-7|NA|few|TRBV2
CASSSGRGSYEQYF
TGTGCCAGCAGCTCGGGAAGGGGGTCGTACGAGCAGTACTTC
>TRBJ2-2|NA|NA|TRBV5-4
CASGSRGSTGELFF
TGTGCCAGCGGGTCTCGTGGGAGCACCGGGGAGCTGTTTTTT
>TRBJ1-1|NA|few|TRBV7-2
CASSLELDTEAFF
TGTGCCAGCAGCTTAGAGCTAGATACTGAAGCTTTCTTT
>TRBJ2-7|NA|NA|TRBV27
CASSSIQGHEQYF
TGTGCCAGCAGTTCCATACAGGGCCACGAGCAGTACTTC
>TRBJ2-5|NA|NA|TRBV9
CASSALSQAGTQYF
TGTGCCAGCAGCGCCCTGAGTCAGGCGGGGACCCAGTACTTC
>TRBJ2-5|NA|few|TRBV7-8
CASWGHGKTQYF
TGTGCCAGCTGGGGACATGGAAAGACCCAGTACTTC
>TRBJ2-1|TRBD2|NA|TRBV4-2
CASSRTSGAYNEQFF
TGTGCCAGCAGCCGGACTAGCGGGGCATACAATGAGCAGTTCTTC
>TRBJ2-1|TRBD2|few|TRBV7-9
CASSITSGSYNEQFF
TGTGCCAGCAGCATTACTAGCGGGAGTTACAATGAGCAGTTCTTC
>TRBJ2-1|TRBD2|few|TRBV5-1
CASSLTRGRRTYNEQFF
TGCGCCAGCAGCTTGACTCGCGGGAGGAGGACCTACAATGAGCAGTTCTTC
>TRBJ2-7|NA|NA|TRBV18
CASSPSQEAYEQYF
TGTGCCAGCTCACCATCCCAGGAAGCCTACGAGCAGTACTTC
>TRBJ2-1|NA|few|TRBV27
CASRPAGFNEQFF
TGTGCCAGCAGACCCGCAGGGTTCAATGAGCAGTTCTTC
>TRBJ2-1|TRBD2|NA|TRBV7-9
CASSLRTSGLEQFF
TGTGCCAGCAGCTTAAGGACTAGCGGACTTGAGCAGTTCTTC
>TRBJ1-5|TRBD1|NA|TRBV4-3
CAPIGGDRDPNQPQHF
TGCGCTCCCATCGGGGGTGACAGGGACCCTAATCAGCCCCAGCATTTT
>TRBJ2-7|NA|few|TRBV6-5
CASSTGRLGPYEQYF
TGTGCCAGCAGCACAGGTCGGTTAGGACCCTACGAGCAGTACTTC
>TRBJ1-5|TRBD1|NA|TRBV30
CAWSVSGGVQPQHF
TGTGCCTGGAGTGTATCAGGGGGTGTACAGCCCCAGCATTTT
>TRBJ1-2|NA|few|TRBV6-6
CASSSITEVLKSGYTF
TGTGCCAGCAGTTCAATAACGGAGGTCTTAAAATCTGGCTACACCTTC
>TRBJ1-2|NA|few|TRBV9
CASSPSSGYTF
TGTGCCAGCAGCCCGTCGAGCGGCTACACCTTC
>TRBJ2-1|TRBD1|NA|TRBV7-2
CASSLDHRGKEQFF
TGTGCCAGCAGCTTAGATCACAGGGGAAAGGAGCAGTTCTTC
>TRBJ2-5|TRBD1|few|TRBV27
CASSPRTGFQETQYF
TGTGCCAGCAGTCCCCGGACAGGGTTCCAAGAGACCCAGTACTTC
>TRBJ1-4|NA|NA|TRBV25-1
CASSESLAGEKLFF
TGTGCCAGCAGTGAAAGCCTAGCGGGGGAAAAACTGTTTTTT
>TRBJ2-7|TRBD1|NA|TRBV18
CASSPPGQGATYEQYF
TGTGCCAGCTCACCACCGGGACAGGGGGCTACTTACGAGCAGTACTTC
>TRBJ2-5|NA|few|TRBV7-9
CASSLLALEETQYF
TGTGCCAGCAGCTTGTTGGCTCTGGAAGAGACCCAGTACTTC
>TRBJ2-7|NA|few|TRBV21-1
CASSKAGGTISYEQYF
TGTGCCAGCAGCAAAGCCGGAGGGACCATCTCCTACGAGCAGTACTTC
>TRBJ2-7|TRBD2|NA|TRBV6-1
CASSDLSAGADEQYF
TGTGCCAGCAGTGATCTGTCAGCGGGAGCGGACGAGCAGTACTTC
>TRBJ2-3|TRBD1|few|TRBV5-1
CASSFGTGTTDTQYF
TGCGCCAGCAGCTTCGGGACAGGGACAACAGATACGCAGTATTTT
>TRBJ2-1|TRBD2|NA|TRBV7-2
CASSFTSGTYNEQFF
TGTGCCAGCAGCTTTACTAGCGGTACCTACAATGAGCAGTTCTTC
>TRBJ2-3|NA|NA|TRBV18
CASSRYTVTGASTDTQYF
TGTGCCAGCTCACGCTATACAGTCACTGGGGCCAGCACAGATACGCAGTATTTT
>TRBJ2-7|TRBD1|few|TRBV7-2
CASSQATDRGNEQYF
TGTGCCAGCAGCCAAGCAACGGACAGGGGCAACGAGCAGTACTTC
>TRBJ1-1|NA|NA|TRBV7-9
CASSLAPRTEAFF
TGTGCCAGCAGCTTAGCGCCGAGGACTGAAGCTTTCTTT
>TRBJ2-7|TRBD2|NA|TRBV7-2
CASSLRSGGSSYEQYF
TGTGCCAGCAGCTTGCGAAGCGGGGGGAGCTCCTACGAGCAGTACTTC
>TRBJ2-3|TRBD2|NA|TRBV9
CASSVDRLAGGTDTQYF
TGTGCCAGCAGCGTAGATCGGCTAGCGGGAGGGACAGATACGCAGTATTTT
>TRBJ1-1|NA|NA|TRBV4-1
CASSQLGIRVNTEAFF
TGCGCCAGCAGCCAATTGGGTATTCGGGTGAACACTGAAGCTTTCTTT
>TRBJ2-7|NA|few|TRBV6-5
CASSYPGGGEQYF
TGTGCCAGCAGTTATCCGGGTGGTGGCGAGCAGTACTTC
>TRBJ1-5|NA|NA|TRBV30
CAWSRRLNQPQHF
TGTGCCTGGAGTCGCAGGCTTAATCAGCCCCAGCATTTT
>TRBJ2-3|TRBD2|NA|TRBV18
CASSPPSGLSTDTQYF
TGTGCCAGCTCACCGCCTAGCGGCCTTAGCACAGATACGCAGTATTTT
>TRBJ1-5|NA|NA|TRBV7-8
CASSLNSPSNQPQHF
TGTGCCAGCAGCTTAAACAGTCCGAGCAATCAGCCCCAGCATTTT
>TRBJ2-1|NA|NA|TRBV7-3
CASSLSDNNEQFF
TGTGCCAGCAGCTTATCAGATAACAATGAGCAGTTCTTC
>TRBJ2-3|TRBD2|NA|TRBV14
CASSQRTSGRWGTDTQYF
TGTGCCAGCAGCCAGAGGACTAGCGGGAGGTGGGGCACAGATACGCAGTATTTT
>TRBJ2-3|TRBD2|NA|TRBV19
CASSIIGRGDTQYF
TGTGCCAGTAGTATCATCGGGAGGGGAGATACGCAGTATTTT
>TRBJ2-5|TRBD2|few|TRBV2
CASSAVAGGGETQYF
TGTGCCAGCAGTGCGGTAGCGGGAGGCGGGGAGACCCAGTACTTC
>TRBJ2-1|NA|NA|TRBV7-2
CASSSLLAQFF
TGTGCCAGCAGCTCCCTCCTGGCGCAGTTCTTC
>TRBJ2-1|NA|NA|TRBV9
CASSPRQSSYNEQFF
TGTGCCAGCAGCCCCCGACAGAGCTCCTACAATGAGCAGTTCTTC
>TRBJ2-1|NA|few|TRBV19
CASRPFIDSSYNEQFF
TGTGCCAGTAGGCCATTCATAGACAGCTCCTACAATGAGCAGTTCTTC
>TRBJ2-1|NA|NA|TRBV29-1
CSVAGFDEQFF
TGCAGCGTTGCCGGGTTCGATGAGCAGTTCTTC
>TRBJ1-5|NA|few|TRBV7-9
CASSHENGQSYSNQPQHF
TGTGCCAGCAGCCACGAAAACGGACAGAGCTATAGCAATCAGCCCCAGCATTTT